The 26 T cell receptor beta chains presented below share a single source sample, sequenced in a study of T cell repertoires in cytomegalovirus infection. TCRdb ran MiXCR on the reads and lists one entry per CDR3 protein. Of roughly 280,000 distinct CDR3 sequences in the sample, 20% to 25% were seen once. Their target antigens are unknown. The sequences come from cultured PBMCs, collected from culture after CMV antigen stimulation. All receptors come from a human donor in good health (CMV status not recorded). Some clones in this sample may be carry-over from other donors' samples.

CDR3 coding DNA: TGTGCCACCAGCAGGACACGGGGCTACGAGCAGTACGTC. This sequence encodes CATSRTRGYEQYV. The V gene is TRBV15, the J gene TRBJ2-7; the D gene is possibly TRBD2 (5 bases). Per the germline V gene, CDR1 is LNHNV and CDR2 is YYDKDF (reference sequence). V was clipped by 3 bases and J by 3 bases, with 9 bases between them. This CDR3 is 13 amino acids long.

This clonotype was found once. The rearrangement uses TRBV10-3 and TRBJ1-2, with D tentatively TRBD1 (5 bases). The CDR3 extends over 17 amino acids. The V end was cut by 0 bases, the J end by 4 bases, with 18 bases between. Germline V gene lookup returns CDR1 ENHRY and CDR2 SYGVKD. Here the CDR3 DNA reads TGTGCCATCAGTGAGTCGACTCGACTCGGCGGGGGCTATGGCTACACCTTC. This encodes CAISESTRLGGGYGYTF.

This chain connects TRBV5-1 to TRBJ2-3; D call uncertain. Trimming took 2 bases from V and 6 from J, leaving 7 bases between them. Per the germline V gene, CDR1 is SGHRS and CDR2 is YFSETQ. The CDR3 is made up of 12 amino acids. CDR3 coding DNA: TGCGCCAGCAGCTTTTCAGAGGATACGCAGTATTTT. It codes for CASSFSEDTQYF. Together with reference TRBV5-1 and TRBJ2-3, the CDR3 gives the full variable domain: KAGVTQTPRYLIKTRGQQVTLSCSPISGHRSVSWYQQTPGQGLQFLFEYFSETQRNKGNFPGRFSGRQFSNSRSEMNVSTLELGDSALYLCASSFSEDTQYFGPGTRLTVL.

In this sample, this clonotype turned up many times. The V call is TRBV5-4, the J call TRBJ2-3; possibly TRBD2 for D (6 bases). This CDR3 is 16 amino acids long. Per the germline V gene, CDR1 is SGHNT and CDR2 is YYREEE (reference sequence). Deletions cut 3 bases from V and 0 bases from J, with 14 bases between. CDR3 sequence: CASSWGVRASTDTQYF. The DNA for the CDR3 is TGTGCCAGCAGCTGGGGGGTGAGGGCGAGCACAGATACGCAGTATTTT.

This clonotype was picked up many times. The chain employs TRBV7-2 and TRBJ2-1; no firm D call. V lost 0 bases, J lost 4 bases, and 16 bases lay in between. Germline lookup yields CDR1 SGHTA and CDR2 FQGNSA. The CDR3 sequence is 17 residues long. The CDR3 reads CASSLAPGQLRYNEQFF. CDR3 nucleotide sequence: TGTGCCAGCAGCTTAGCCCCTGGGCAGTTGCGGTACAATGAGCAGTTCTTC.

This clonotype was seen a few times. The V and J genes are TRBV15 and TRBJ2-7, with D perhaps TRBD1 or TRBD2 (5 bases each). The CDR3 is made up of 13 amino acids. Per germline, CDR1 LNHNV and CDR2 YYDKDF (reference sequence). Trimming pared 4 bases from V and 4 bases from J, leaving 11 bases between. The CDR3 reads CATSTSGGYEQYV. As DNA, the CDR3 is TGTGCCACCAGCACAAGTGGGGGTTACGAGCAGTACGTC.

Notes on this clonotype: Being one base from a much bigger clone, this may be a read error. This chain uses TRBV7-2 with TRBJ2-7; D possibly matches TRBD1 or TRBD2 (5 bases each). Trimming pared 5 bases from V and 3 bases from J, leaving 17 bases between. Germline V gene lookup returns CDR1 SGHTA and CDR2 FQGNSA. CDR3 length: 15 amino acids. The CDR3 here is CASSGRRGADYEQYF. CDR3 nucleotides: TGTGCCAGCAGCGGTAGACGGGGCGCGGACTACGAGCAGTACTTC.

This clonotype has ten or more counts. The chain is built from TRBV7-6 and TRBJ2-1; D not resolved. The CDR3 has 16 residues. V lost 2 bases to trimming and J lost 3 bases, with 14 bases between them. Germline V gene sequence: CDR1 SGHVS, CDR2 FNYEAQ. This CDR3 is CASSLRAGWDYNEQFF. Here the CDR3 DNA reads TGTGCCAGCAGCTTAAGGGCAGGTTGGGACTACAATGAGCAGTTCTTC.

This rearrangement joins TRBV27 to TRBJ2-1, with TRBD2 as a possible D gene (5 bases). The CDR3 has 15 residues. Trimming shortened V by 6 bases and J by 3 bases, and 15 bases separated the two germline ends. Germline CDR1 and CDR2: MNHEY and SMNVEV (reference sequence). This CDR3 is CASRLGSGNYNEQFF. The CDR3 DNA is TGTGCCAGCAGGCTAGGGTCGGGGAACTACAATGAGCAGTTCTTC.

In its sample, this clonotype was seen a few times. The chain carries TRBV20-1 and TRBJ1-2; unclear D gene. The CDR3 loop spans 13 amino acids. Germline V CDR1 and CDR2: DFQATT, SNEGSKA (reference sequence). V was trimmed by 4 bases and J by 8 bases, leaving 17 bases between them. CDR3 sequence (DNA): TGCAGTGCTATTAAGGACGGCCCCCAAGGCTACACCTTC. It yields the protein CSAIKDGPQGYTF.

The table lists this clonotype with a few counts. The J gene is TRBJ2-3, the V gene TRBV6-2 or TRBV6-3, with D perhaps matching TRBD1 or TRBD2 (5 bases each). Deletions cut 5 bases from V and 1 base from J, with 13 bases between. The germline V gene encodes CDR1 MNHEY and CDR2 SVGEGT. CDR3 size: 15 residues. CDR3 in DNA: TGTGCCAGCAGTATGACTACCAGGGGCACAGATACGCAGTATTTT. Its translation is CASSMTTRGTDTQYF.

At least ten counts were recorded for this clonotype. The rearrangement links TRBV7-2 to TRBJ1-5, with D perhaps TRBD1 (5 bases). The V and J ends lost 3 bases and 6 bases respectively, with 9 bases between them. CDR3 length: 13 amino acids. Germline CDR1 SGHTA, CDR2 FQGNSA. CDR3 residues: CASSLSGGQPQHF. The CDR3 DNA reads TGTGCCAGCAGCTTGTCGGGGGGTCAGCCCCAGCATTTT.

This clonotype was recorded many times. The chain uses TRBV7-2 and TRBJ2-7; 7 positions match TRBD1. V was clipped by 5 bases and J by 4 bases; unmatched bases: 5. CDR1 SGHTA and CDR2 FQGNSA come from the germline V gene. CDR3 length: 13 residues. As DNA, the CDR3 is TGTGCCAGCAGCGAAGGCAGGGGGTACGAGCAGTACTTC. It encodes CASSEGRGYEQYF. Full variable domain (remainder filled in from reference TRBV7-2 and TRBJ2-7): GAGVSQSPSNKVTEKGKDVELRCDPISGHTALYWYRQSLGQGLEFLIYFQGNSAPDKSGLPSDRFSAERTGGSVSTLTIQRTQQEDSAVYLCASSEGRGYEQYFGPGTRLTVT.

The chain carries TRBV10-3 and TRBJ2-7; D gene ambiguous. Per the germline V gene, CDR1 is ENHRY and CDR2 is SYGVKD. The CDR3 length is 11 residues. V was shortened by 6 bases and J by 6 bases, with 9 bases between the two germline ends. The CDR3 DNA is TGTGCCATCAGGACAAACGCCGAGCAGTACTTC. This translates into CAIRTNAEQYF.

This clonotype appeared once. This CDR3 is CASSELRSGANVLTF. Written as DNA, the CDR3 is TGTGCCAGCAGTGAGTTACGGTCTGGGGCCAACGTCCTGACTTTC. The chain uses TRBV2 and TRBJ2-6, with D uncertain. The CDR3 totals 15 residues. Trimming stripped 3 bases from V and 1 base from J, with 7 bases between. Germline lookup yields CDR1 SNHLY and CDR2 FYNNEI.

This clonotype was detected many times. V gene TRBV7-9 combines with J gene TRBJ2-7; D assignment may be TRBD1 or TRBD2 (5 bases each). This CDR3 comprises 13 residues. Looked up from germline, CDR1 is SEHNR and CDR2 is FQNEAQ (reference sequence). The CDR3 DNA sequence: TGTGCTACAAGGGACGGGGTTCTCTACGAGCAGTACTTC. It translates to CATRDGVLYEQYF.

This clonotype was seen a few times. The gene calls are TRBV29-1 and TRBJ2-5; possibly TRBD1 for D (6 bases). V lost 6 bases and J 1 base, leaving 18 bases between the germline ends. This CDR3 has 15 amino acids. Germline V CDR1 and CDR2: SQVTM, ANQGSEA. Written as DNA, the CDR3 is TGCAGCGTAGCAGCCGGGACAAACCGCCAAGAGACCCAGTACTTC. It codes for CSVAAGTNRQETQYF.

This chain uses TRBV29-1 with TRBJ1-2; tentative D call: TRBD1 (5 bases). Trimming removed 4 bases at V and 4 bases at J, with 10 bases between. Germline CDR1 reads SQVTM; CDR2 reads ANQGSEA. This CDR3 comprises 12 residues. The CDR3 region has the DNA TGCAGCGTTGCCGGGACCGCCTATGGCTACACCTTC. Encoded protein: CSVAGTAYGYTF.

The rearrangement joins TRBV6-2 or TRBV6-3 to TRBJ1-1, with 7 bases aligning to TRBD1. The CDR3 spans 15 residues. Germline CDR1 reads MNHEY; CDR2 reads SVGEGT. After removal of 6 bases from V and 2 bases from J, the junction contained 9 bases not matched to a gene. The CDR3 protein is CASRGQSGGNTEAFF. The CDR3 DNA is TGTGCCAGCAGGGGACAGTCCGGAGGAAACACTGAAGCTTTCTTT.

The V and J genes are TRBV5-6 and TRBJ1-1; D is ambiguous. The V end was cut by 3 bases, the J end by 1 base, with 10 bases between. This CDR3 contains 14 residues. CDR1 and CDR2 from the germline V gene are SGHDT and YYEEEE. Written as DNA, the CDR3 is TGTGCCAGCAGCTCGGCAACCAGGAACACTGAAGCTTTCTTT. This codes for CASSSATRNTEAFF.

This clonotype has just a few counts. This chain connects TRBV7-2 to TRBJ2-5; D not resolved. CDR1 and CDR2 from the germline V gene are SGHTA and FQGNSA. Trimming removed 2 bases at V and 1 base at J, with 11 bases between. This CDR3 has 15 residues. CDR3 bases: TGTGCCAGCAGCTTAATGGACGGCCGCCAAGAGACCCAGTACTTC. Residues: CASSLMDGRQETQYF. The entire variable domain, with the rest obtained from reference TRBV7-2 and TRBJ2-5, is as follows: GAGVSQSPSNKVTEKGKDVELRCDPISGHTALYWYRQSLGQGLEFLIYFQGNSAPDKSGLPSDRFSAERTGGSVSTLTIQRTQQEDSAVYLCASSLMDGRQETQYFGPGTRLLVL.

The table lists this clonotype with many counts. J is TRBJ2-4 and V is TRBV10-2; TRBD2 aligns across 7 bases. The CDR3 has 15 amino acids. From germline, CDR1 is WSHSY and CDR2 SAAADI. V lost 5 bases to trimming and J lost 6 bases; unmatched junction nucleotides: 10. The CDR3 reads CASSPGTGGRNIQYF. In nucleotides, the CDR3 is TGCGCCAGCAGTCCCGGGACGGGGGGAAGAAACATTCAGTACTTC.

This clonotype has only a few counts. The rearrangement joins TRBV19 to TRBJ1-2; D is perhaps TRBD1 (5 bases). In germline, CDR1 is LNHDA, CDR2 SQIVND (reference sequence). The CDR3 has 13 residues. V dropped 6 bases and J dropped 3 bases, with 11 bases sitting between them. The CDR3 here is CASRRGRDYGYTF. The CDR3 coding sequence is TGTGCCAGTAGACGGGGCCGCGACTATGGCTACACCTTC.

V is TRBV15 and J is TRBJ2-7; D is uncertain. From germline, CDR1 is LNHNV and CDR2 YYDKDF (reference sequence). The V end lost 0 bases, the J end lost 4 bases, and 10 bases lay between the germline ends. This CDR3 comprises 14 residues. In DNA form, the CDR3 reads TGTGCCACCAGCAGAGAACGTTGGGGTTACGAGCAGTACGTC. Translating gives CATSRERWGYEQYV.

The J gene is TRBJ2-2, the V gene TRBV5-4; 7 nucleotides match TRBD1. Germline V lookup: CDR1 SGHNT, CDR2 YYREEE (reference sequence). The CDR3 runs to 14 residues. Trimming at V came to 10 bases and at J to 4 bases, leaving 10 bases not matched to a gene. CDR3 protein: CACKPDRVTGELFF. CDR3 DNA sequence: TGTGCCTGCAAACCCGACAGGGTCACCGGGGAGCTGTTTTTT.

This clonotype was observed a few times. Here the CDR3 reads CASSLVLSQDYNSPLHF. CDR3 DNA sequence: TGTGCCAGCAGTTTAGTGCTCAGCCAGGATTATAATTCACCCCTCCACTTT. The chain joins TRBV28 to TRBJ1-6; no definite D call. The CDR3 runs 17 residues. V was trimmed by 2 bases and J by 4 bases, leaving 15 bases between them. Per germline, CDR1 MDHEN and CDR2 SYDVKM.